This T cell receptor (beta chain) stems from a study of T cells in Graves' hyperthyroidism and ophthalmopathy. TCR beta CDR3 sequences were amplified from RNA transcripts. HTBI primers were employed in a first-round RT-PCR of the TCR CDR3. TCRdb analysed the multiplex PCR reads with MiXCR anew, one entry per CDR3 protein. Of roughly 750,000 distinct CDR3 sequences in the sample, about a sixth are singletons; the top ten hold around 7.7%. The study's findings and limits: Separation of ophthalmopathy from stable hyperthyroidism was achieved by a 13 V-J model. Blood also contained most expanded thyroid clonotypes above 0.001.

Exclusion of patients followed from uncontrolled infection, other autoimmune disease, pregnancy or lactation. Clinical symptoms, serum thyroxine and TRAb, thyroid ultrasound and orbital computed tomography were used for the diagnoses. On this clonotype: Antigen unknown.

The CDR3 extends over 16 amino acids. Trimming left V 1 base short and J 8 bases short, with 17 bases between. The V gene's germline CDR1 is SEHNR and CDR2 FQNEAQ (reference sequence). The sample comprised blood. The origin of this receptor is a man younger than 35 with Graves' hyperthyroidism. The chain couples TRBV7-9 to TRBJ1-4; D perhaps matches TRBD1 (5 bases). For the CDR3, the DNA is TGTGCCAGCAGCTTAGTACCGGGACGGAGGAGGGAAAAACTGTTTTTT. It specifies CASSLVPGRRREKLFF.